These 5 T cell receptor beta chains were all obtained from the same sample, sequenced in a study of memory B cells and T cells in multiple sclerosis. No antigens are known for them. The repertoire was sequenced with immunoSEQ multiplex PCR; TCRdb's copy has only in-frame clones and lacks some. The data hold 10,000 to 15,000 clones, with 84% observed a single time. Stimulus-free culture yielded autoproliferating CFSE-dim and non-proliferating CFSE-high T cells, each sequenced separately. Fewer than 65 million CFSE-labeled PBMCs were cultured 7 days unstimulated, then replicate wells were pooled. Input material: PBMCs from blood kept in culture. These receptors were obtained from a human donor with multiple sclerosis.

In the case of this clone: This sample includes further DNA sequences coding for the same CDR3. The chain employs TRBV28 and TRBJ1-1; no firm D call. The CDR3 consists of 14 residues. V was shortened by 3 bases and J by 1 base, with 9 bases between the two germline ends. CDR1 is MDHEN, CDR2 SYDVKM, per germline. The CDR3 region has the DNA TGTGCCAGCAGTTTTAACGCGGCGAACACTGAAGCTTTCTTT. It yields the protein CASSFNAANTEAFF.

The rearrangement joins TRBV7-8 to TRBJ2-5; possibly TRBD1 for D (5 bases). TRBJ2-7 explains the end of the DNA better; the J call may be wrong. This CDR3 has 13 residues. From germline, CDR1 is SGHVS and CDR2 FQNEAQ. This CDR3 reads CASSLAQGYEQYF. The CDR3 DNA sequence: TGTGCCAGCAGCTTAGCGCAGGGCTACGAGCAGTACTTC.

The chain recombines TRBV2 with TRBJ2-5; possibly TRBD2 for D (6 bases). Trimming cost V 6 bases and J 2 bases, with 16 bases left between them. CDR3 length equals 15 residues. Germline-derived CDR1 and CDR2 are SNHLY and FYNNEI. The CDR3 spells CASRTPLALQETQYF. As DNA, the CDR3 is TGTGCCAGCAGGACCCCTCTAGCGTTACAAGAGACCCAGTACTTC.

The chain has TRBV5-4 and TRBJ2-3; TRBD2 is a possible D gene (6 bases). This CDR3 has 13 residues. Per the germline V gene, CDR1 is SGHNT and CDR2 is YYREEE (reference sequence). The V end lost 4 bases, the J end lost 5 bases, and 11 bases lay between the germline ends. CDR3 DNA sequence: TGTGCCAGCAGCCCTCGACTAGAAGATACGCAGTATTTT. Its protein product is CASSPRLEDTQYF.

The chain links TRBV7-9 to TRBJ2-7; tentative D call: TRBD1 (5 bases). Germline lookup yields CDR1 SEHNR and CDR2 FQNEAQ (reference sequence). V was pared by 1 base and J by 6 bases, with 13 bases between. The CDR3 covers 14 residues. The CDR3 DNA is TGTGCCAGCAGCTTAGTGGGATCTAGGGGCGAGCAGTACTTC. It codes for CASSLVGSRGEQYF. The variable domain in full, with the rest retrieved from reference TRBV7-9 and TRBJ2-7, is DTGVSQNPRHKITKRGQNVTFRCDPISEHNRLYWYRQTLGQGPEFLTYFQNEAQLEKSRLLSDRFSAERPKGSFSTLEIQRTEQGDSAMYLCASSLVGSRGEQYFGPGTRLTVT.